These 16 T cell receptor beta chains came from one sample sequenced in a study of CD8+ T cells in alopecia areata. The treatment denotes: oral pan-JAK inhibitor, 5-10 mg twice daily. cDNA prepared by RNA extraction and subsequent reverse transcription served as the template for sequencing. Assay used: immunoSEQ multiplex PCR; TCRdb lists only in-frame clones, some missing. The data show 200,000 to 250,000 clones, with over 60% seen just once and 3.5% to 5% held by the top ten. The starting material was CD4+ T cells sorted from blood, obtained at week 4, from a patient treated with tofacitinib. These receptors came from a human donor with alopecia areata.

The CDR3 sequence: CSVEDQDRTPAAFF. The CDR3 DNA follows: TGCAGCGTTGAAGATCAAGACAGGACCCCTGCGGCTTTCTTT. The chain couples TRBV29-1 to TRBJ1-1; maybe TRBD1 (6 bases). The CDR3 is 14 amino acids. Trimming removed 0 bases from V and 11 bases from J, with 19 bases in between. Germline loops: CDR1 SQVTM, CDR2 ANQGSEA.

The J gene is TRBJ1-1, the V gene TRBV30; D not certain. V was shortened by 2 bases and J by 7 bases, with 11 bases between the two germline ends. This CDR3 contains 12 residues. From germline, CDR1 is GTSNPN and CDR2 SVGIG (reference sequence). CDR3 protein: CAWSRANGEAFF. Here the CDR3 DNA reads TGTGCCTGGAGTAGAGCGAATGGTGAAGCTTTCTTT. The full variable domain, completed using reference TRBV30 and TRBJ1-1, is SQTIHQWPATLVQPVGSPLSLECTVEGTSNPNLYWYRQAAGRGLQLLFYSVGIGQISSEVPQNLSASRPQDRQFILSSKKLLLSDSGFYLCAWSRANGEAFFGQGTRLTVV.

The rearrangement links TRBV10-3 to TRBJ2-2, with 7 bases that match TRBD2. Germline V gene sequence: CDR1 ENHRY, CDR2 SYGVKD. The CDR3 covers 15 residues. V shed 2 bases, J shed 5 bases, and the junction held 5 bases outside the gene matches. The DNA of the CDR3 is TGTGCCATCAGTGAGGGGACGGGGGGTACCGGGGAGCTGTTTTTT. It translates to CAISEGTGGTGELFF.

This clone turned up a few times. This chain uses TRBV7-2 with TRBJ2-6; D is perhaps TRBD1 (6 bases). Germline V gene data show CDR1 as SGHTA and CDR2 as FQGNSA. V shed 2 bases and J shed 6 bases, with 11 bases lying between them. This CDR3 region has 15 residues. The CDR3 sequence is CASSLWAGEANVLTF. CDR3 DNA: TGTGCCAGCAGCTTATGGGCAGGGGAGGCCAACGTCCTGACTTTC.

The V gene is TRBV30, the J gene TRBJ1-3; D is uncertain. The CDR3 is 12 residues long. The V end lost 4 bases, the J end lost 4 bases, and 8 bases lay between the germline ends. From germline, CDR1 is GTSNPN and CDR2 SVGIG (reference sequence). The CDR3 is CAWIALGNTIYF. CDR3 in DNA: TGTGCCTGGATTGCGTTAGGAAACACCATATATTTT.

The rearrangement uses TRBV7-8 and TRBJ1-1, with 10 bases matching TRBD1. Germline V gene lookup returns CDR1 SGHVS and CDR2 FQNEAQ. V lost 5 bases to trimming and J lost 4 bases; unmatched junction nucleotides: 16. The CDR3 is 18 residues long. The CDR3 loop is CASSPRLGQGTRGTEAFF. CDR3 coding DNA: TGTGCCAGCAGCCCCCGATTGGGACAGGGGACGAGAGGCACTGAAGCTTTCTTT. Using reference TRBV7-8 and TRBJ1-1 for the parts outside the CDR3, the full variable domain is GAGVSQSPRYKVAKRGQDVALRCDPISGHVSLFWYQQALGQGPEFLTYFQNEAQLDKSGLPSDRFFAERPEGSVSTLKIQRTQQEDSAVYLCASSPRLGQGTRGTEAFFGQGTRLTVV.

CDR3 protein: CAWSRGQAFEKLFF. As DNA, the CDR3 is TGTGCCTGGAGTCGGGGACAGGCATTCGAAAAACTGTTTTTT. The chain has TRBV30 and TRBJ1-4; TRBD1 agrees at 8 bases. With 2 bases clipped from V and 8 bases from J, the junction kept 7 bases outside the gene matches. The CDR3 sequence is 14 residues long. The V gene's germline CDR1 is GTSNPN and CDR2 SVGIG (reference sequence).

The gene calls are TRBV4-3 and TRBJ1-2, with 8 bases matching TRBD1. The CDR3 extends over 15 amino acids. V dropped 1 base and J dropped 5; count of bases not matched to a gene: 6. CDR1 and CDR2 from the germline V gene are LGHNA and YSLEER. The CDR3 protein is CASSQAPGQEYGYTF. CDR3 coding DNA: TGCGCCAGCAGCCAAGCCCCGGGACAGGAATATGGCTACACCTTC.

This clone was observed a few times. The chain has TRBV29-1 and TRBJ2-5; D is ambiguous. The germline V and J ends were trimmed by 3 bases and 3 bases, with 8 bases remaining between them. Germline V gene sequence: CDR1 SQVTM, CDR2 ANQGSEA. The CDR3 has 12 amino acids. CDR3 coding DNA: TGCAGCGTTGATCCTGGGGAAGAGACCCAGTACTTC. Residues: CSVDPGEETQYF.

This clone showed up just a few times. The CDR3 here is CASSFRTGRNEQFF. CDR3 DNA sequence: TGTGCCAGCAGCTTCAGGACAGGGCGTAATGAGCAGTTCTTC. This chain joins TRBV7-2 and TRBJ2-1; 8 positions match TRBD1. Losses at the gene ends were 3 bases for V and 7 bases for J; bases not matched to a gene: 5. Looked up from germline, CDR1 is SGHTA and CDR2 is FQGNSA. The CDR3 is 14 amino acids. Looking up the rest from reference TRBV7-2 and TRBJ2-1 gives the full variable domain: GAGVSQSPSNKVTEKGKDVELRCDPISGHTALYWYRQSLGQGLEFLIYFQGNSAPDKSGLPSDRFSAERTGGSVSTLTIQRTQQEDSAVYLCASSFRTGRNEQFFGPGTRLTVL.

This clone was counted only a few times. The chain carries TRBV30 and TRBJ1-2; D gene ambiguous. V gave up 3 bases and J gave up 11 bases, with 16 bases separating them. The germline V gene encodes CDR1 GTSNPN and CDR2 SVGIG (reference sequence). The CDR3 spans 12 residues. The CDR3 nucleotides read TGTGCCTGGAGCGTATTCTTGAGAGAGTACACCTTC. Amino acids: CAWSVFLREYTF.

The rearrangement joins TRBV29-1 to TRBJ2-1; TRBD2 agrees at 9 bases. The CDR3 loop spans 16 amino acids. CDR1 and CDR2 from the germline V gene are SQVTM and ANQGSEA. V dropped 3 bases and J dropped 2; count of bases not matched to a gene: 8. CDR3 coding DNA: TGCAGCGTTGACAGAGTTGGCGGGGGGGCCTACAATGAGCAGTTCTTC. Translated, it gives CSVDRVGGGAYNEQFF.

The J gene is TRBJ2-4, the V gene TRBV9; TRBD1 agrees at 8 bases. Germline V gene data show CDR1 as SGDLS and CDR2 as YYNGEE. Trimming at V came to 0 bases and at J to 5 bases, leaving 4 bases not matched to a gene. The CDR3 is 15 amino acids. Here the CDR3 DNA reads TGTGCCAGCAGCGTAGGTGGGACAGGACAAAACATTCAGTACTTC. Translated: CASSVGGTGQNIQYF.

V is TRBV27 and J is TRBJ2-7; TRBD2 is a possible D gene (6 bases). Germline V gene data show CDR1 as MNHEY and CDR2 as SMNVEV (reference sequence). The V end was cut by 10 bases, the J end by 7 bases, with 23 bases between. The CDR3 extends over 14 amino acids. CDR3 nucleotides: TGTGCCAACGGAGGGGACGAGGATTTGTGGGAGCAGTACTTC. Its protein product is CANGGDEDLWEQYF.

This clone was observed a single time. This chain joins TRBV5-6 and TRBJ2-5; 12 bases fit TRBD1. This CDR3 is built from 15 residues. The junction had 6 bases not matched to a gene; V was cut back by 2 bases and J by 7 bases. Germline V gene lookup returns CDR1 SGHDT and CDR2 YYEEEE. Written as DNA, the CDR3 is TGTGCCAGCAGCTTCATAGGGACAGGGGGCGTGACCCAGTACTTC. Protein sequence: CASSFIGTGGVTQYF.

The chain joins TRBV5-6 to TRBJ1-2; D unclear. The CDR3 runs 12 residues. CDR1 is SGHDT, CDR2 YYEEEE, per germline. V was clipped by 9 bases and J by 1 base, with 10 bases between them. This CDR3 reads CATKRDNYGYTF. The CDR3 DNA reads TGTGCCACTAAAAGAGATAACTATGGCTACACCTTC.